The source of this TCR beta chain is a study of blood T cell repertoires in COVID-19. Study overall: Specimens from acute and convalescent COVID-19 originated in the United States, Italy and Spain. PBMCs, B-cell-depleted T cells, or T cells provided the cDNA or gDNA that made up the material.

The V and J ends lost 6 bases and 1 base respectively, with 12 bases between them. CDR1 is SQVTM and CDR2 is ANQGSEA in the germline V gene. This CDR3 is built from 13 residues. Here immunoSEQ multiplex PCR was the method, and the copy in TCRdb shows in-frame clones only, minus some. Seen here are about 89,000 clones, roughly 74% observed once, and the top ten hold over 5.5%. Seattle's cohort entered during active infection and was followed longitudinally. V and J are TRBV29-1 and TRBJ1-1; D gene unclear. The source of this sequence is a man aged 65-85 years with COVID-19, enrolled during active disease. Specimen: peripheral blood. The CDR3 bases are TGCAGCGTAGCTCGAGGCACGAACACTGAAGCTTTCTTT. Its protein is CSVARGTNTEAFF.